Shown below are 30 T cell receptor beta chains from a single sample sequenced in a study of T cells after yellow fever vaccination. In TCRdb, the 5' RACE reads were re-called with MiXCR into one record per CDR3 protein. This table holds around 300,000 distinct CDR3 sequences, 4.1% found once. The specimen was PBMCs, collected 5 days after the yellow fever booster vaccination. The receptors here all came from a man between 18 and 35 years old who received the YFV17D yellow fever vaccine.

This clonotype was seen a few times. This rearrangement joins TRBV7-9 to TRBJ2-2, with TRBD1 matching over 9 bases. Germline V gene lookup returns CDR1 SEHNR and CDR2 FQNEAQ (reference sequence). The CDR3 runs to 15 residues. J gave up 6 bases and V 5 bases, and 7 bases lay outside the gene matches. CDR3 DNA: TGTGCCAGCAGCGCGCCCGGGACAGGGTCCGGGGAGCTGTTTTTT. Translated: CASSAPGTGSGELFF.

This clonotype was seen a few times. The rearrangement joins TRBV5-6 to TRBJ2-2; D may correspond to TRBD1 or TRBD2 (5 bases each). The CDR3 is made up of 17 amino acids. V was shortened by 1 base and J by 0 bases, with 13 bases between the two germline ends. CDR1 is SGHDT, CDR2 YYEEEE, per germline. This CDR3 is CASSLTPGRSNTGELFF. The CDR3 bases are TGTGCCAGCAGCTTGACCCCAGGGAGATCGAACACCGGGGAGCTGTTTTTT.

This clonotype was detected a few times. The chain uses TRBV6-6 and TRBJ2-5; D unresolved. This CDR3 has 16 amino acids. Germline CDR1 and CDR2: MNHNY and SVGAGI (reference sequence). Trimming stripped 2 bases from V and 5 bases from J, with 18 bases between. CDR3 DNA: TGTGCCAGCAGTTACGGTATCAATACTGATGCGGAGACCCAGTACTTC. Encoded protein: CASSYGINTDAETQYF.

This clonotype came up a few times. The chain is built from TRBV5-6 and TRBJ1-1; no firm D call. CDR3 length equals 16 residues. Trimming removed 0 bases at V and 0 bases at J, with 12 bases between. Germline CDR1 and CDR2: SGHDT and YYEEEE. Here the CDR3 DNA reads TGTGCCAGCAGCTTGGGGGTAACAACTATGAACACTGAAGCTTTCTTT. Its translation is CASSLGVTTMNTEAFF.

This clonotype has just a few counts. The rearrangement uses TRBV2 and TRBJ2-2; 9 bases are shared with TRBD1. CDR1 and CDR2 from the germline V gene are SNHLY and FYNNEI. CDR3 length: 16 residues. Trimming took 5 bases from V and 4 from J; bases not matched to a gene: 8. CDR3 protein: CASSLTGGLGTGELFF. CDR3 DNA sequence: TGTGCCAGCAGTTTGACAGGGGGTTTGGGCACCGGGGAGCTGTTTTTT.

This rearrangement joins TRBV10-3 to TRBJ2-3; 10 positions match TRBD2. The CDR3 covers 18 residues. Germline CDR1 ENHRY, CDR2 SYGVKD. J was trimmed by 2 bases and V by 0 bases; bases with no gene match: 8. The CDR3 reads CAISESLGTSEDTDTQYF. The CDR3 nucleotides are TGTGCCATCAGTGAGTCCCTTGGGACTAGCGAGGACACAGATACGCAGTATTTT.

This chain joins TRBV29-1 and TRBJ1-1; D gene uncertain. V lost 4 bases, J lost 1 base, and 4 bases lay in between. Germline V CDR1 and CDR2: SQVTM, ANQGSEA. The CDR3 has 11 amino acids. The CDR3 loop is CSVVRNTEAFF. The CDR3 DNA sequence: TGCAGCGTTGTTAGGAACACTGAAGCTTTCTTT.

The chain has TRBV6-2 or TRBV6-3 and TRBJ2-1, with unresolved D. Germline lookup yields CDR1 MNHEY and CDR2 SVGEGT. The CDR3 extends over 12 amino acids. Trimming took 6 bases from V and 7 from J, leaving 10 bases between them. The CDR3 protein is CASRTLGNEQFF. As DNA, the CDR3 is TGTGCCAGCAGAACGCTGGGGAATGAGCAGTTCTTC.

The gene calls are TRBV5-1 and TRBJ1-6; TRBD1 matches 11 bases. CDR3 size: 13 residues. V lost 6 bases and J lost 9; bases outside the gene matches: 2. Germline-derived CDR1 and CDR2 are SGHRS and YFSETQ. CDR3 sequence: CASTDRGPSPLHF. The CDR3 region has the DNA TGCGCCAGCACGGACAGGGGGCCTTCACCCCTCCACTTT.

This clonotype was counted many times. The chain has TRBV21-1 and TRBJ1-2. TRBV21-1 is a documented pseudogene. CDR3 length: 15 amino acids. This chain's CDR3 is CASMTAPLLDYGYTF. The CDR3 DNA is TGTGCCAGCATGACAGCTCCCCTCCTCGACTATGGCTACACCTTC.

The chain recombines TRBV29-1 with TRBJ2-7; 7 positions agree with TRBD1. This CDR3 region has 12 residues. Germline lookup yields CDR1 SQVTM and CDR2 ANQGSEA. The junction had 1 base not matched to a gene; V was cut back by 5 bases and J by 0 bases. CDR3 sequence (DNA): TGCAGCGTTCGACAGGGCTCCTACGAGCAGTACTTC. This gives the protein CSVRQGSYEQYF.

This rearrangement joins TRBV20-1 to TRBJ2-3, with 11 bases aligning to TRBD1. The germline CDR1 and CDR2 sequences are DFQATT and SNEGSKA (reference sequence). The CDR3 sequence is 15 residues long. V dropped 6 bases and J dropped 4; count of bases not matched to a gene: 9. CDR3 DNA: TGCAGTGCAAAGCCAGGGACAGGGGGTCCAGATACGCAGTATTTT. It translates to CSAKPGTGGPDTQYF.

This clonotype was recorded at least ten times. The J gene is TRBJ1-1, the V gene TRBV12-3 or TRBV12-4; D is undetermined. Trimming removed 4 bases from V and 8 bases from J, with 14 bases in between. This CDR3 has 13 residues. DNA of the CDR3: TGTGCCAGCAGTTCGGGAGGTGGACGGGAAGCTTTCTTT. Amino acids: CASSSGGGREAFF.

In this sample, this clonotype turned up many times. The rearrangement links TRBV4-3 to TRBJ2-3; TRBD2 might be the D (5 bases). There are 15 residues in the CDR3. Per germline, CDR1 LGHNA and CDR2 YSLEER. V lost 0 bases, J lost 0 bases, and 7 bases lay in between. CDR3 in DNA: TGCGCCAGCAGCCAAGAAACGGGGAGCACAGATACGCAGTATTTT. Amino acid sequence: CASSQETGSTDTQYF.

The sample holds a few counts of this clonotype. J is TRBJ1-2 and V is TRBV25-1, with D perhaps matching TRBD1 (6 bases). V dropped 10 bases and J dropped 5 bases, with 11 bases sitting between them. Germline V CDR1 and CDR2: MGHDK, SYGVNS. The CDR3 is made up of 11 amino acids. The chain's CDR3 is CATGTGYGYTF. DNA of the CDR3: TGTGCCACCGGAACAGGGTATGGCTACACCTTC.

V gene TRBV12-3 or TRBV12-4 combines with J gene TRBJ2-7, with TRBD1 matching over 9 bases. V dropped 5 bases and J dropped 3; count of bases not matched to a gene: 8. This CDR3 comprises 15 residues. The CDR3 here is CASSNRDRVIYEQYF. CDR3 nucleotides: TGTGCCAGCAGTAACCGGGACAGGGTAATCTACGAGCAGTACTTC.

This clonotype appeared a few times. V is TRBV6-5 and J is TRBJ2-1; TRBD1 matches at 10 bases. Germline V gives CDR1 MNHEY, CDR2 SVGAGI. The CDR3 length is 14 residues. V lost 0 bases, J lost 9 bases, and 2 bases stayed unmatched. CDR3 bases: TGTGCCAGCAGTTACTCGACAGGGGGCGCTGAGCAGTTCTTC. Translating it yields CASSYSTGGAEQFF.

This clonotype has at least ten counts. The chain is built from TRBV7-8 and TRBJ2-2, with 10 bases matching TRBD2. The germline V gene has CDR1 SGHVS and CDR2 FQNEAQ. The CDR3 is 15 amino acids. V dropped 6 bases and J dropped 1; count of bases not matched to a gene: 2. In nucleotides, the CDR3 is TGTGCCAGCAGAGTAGCGGGGGGGAACACCGGGGAGCTGTTTTTT. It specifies CASRVAGGNTGELFF.

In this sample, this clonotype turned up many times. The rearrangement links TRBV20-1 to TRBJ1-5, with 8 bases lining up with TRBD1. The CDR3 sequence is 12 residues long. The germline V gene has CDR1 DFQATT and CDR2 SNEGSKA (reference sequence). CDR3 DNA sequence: TGCACCACGGGACAGGGCAATCAGCCCCAGCATTTT. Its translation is CTTGQGNQPQHF.

Written as DNA, the CDR3 is TGTGCCAGCAGTTTCCTACTACAGGGGATTATTCCTCAGGAATCTAGCACAGATACGCAGTATTTT. It codes for CASSFLLQGIIPQESSTDTQYF. The J gene is TRBJ2-3, the V gene TRBV12-3 or TRBV12-4; 7 bases match TRBD1. V shed 3 bases, J shed 0 bases, and the junction held 24 bases outside the gene matches. The CDR3 spans 22 residues.

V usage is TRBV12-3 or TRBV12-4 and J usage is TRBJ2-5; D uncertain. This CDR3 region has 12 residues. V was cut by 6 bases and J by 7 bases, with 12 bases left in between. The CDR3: CASSPNPGTQYF. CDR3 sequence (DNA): TGTGCCAGCAGCCCAAACCCCGGGACCCAGTACTTC.

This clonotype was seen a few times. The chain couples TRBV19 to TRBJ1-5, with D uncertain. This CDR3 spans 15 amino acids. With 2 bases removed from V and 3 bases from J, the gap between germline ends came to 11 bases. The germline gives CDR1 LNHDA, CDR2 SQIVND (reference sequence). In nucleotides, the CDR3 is TGTGCCAGTAGTATACAGGAGGTGCTCAATCAGCCCCAGCATTTT. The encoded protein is CASSIQEVLNQPQHF.

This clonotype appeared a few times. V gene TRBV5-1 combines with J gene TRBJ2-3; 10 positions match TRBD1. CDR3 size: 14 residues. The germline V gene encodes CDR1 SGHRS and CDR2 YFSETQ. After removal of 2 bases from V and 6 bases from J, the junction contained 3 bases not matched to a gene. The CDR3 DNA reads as TGCGCCAGCAGCTTTGGGACAGGGGAGGATACGCAGTATTTT. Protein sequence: CASSFGTGEDTQYF. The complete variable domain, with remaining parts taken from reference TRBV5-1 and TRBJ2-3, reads KAGVTQTPRYLIKTRGQQVTLSCSPISGHRSVSWYQQTPGQGLQFLFEYFSETQRNKGNFPGRFSGRQFSNSRSEMNVSTLELGDSALYLCASSFGTGEDTQYFGPGTRLTVL.

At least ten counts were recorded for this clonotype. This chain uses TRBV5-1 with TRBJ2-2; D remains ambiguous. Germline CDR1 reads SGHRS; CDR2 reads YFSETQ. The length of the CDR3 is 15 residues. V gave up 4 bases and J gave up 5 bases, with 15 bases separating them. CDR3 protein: CASSPGNTETGELFF. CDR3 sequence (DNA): TGCGCCAGCAGCCCCGGAAATACAGAAACCGGGGAGCTGTTTTTT.

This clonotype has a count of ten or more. CDR3: CASSLWRGDETQYF. Written as DNA, the CDR3 is TGCGCCAGCAGCCTTTGGCGGGGGGATGAGACCCAGTACTTC. The genes are TRBV4-3 and TRBJ2-5, with 8 bases fitting TRBD2. The CDR3 totals 14 residues. The trim removed 4 bases at V and 5 bases at J, leaving 6 bases unmatched. The germline V gene has CDR1 LGHNA and CDR2 YSLEER.

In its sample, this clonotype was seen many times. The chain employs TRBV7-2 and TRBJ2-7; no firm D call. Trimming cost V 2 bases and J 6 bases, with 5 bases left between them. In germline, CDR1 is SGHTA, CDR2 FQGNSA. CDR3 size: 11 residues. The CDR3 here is CASSLSIEQYF. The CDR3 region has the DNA TGTGCCAGCAGCTTATCTATCGAGCAGTACTTC.

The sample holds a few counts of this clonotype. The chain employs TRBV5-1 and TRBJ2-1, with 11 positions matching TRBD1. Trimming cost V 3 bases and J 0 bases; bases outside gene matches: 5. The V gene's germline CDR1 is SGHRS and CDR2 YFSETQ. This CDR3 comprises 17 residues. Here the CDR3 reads CASSWGDRGSSYNEQFF. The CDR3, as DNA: TGCGCCAGCAGCTGGGGGGACAGGGGGAGCTCCTACAATGAGCAGTTCTTC.

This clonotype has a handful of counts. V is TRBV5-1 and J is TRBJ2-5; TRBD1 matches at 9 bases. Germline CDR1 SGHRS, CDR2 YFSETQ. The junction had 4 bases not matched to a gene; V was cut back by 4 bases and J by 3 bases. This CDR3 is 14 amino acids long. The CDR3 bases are TGCGCCAGCAGCCGAGACAGGGGGGAAGAGACCCAGTACTTC. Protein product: CASSRDRGEETQYF.

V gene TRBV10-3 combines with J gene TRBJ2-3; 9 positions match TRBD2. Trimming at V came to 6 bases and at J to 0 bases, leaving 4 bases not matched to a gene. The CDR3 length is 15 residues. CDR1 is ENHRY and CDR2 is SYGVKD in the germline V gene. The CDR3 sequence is CAIRGLAQSTDTQYF. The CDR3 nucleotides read TGTGCCATCAGGGGACTAGCCCAAAGCACAGATACGCAGTATTTT.

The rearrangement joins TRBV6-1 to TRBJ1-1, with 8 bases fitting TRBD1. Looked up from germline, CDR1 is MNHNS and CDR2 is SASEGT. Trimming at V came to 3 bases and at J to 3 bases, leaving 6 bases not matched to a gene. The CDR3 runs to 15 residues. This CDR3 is CASSERTGWYTEAFF. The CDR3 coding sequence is TGTGCCAGCAGTGAGCGGACAGGGTGGTACACTGAAGCTTTCTTT.